This entry lists 14 T cell receptor beta chains sequenced from one sample in a study of OX40 agonist ivuxolimab in advanced cancers. Method: immunoSEQ multiplex PCR; TCRdb's copy keeps in-frame clones and lacks some. Seen here are more than 9,500 clones, about 86% observed once, and the top ten hold roughly 28%. The source was CD4+ or CD8+ T cells sorted from blood, collected in a trial of the OX40 agonist ivuxolimab. The origin of the receptors is an adult with an advanced solid tumor such as melanoma, head and neck, liver or kidney cancer.

This chain connects TRBV7-2 to TRBJ2-2; 9 nucleotides match TRBD2. Per the germline V gene, CDR1 is SGHTA and CDR2 is FQGNSA. J lost 6 bases, V lost 1 base, and 3 bases had no gene match. CDR3 length equals 15 residues. The CDR3 sequence is CASSLVAGEAGELFF. In DNA form, the CDR3 reads TGTGCCAGCAGCTTAGTAGCGGGGGAGGCCGGGGAGCTGTTTTTT.

This CDR3 is CASSFVGSSDTQYF. The CDR3 DNA is TGCGCCAGCAGCTTCGTGGGGTCATCAGATACGCAGTATTTT. J is TRBJ2-3 and V is TRBV5-1; no clear D. Trimming removed 2 bases from V and 4 bases from J, with 11 bases in between. Germline CDR1 is SGHRS and CDR2 is YFSETQ. The CDR3 spans 14 residues.

For the CDR3, the DNA is TGTGCCAGCTCCGACGCTAACTATGGCTACACCTTC. Translated: CASSDANYGYTF. The chain employs TRBV18 and TRBJ1-2; no reliable D call. CDR3 length: 12 amino acids. Per the germline V gene, CDR1 is KGHSH and CDR2 is LQKENI. Trimming stripped 6 bases from V and 0 bases from J, with 5 bases between.

The chain employs TRBV10-1 and TRBJ2-5, with D hard to call. CDR3 length: 13 amino acids. Germline V gene lookup returns CDR1 WNHNN and CDR2 SYGVQD (reference sequence). Trimming took off 6 bases at V and 4 bases at J, with 12 bases between the two ends. The CDR3 DNA reads as TGCGCCAGCAGCGATGTCTACGGAGAGACCCAGTACTTC. Encoded protein: CASSDVYGETQYF.

The J gene is TRBJ1-2, the V gene TRBV2, with TRBD1 matching 7 bases. This CDR3 contains 17 residues. The ends lost 2 bases at V and 2 bases at J; junction bases unmatched: 11. Germline CDR1 SNHLY, CDR2 FYNNEI. This CDR3 reads CASSELKLGQRNYGYTF. CDR3 DNA: TGTGCCAGCAGTGAATTAAAATTGGGACAGAGAAACTATGGCTACACCTTC.

V is TRBV11-2 and J is TRBJ2-7; the match to TRBD2 covers 9 bases. The V segment lost 4 bases and the J segment 4 bases; nucleotides outside the gene matches: 8. The CDR3 is 15 amino acids. CDR1 SGHAT and CDR2 FQNNGV come from the germline V gene. CDR3 region: CASSSVAGEPYEQYF. CDR3 DNA: TGTGCCAGCAGCTCCGTAGCGGGAGAACCATACGAGCAGTACTTC.

The V gene is TRBV11-2, the J gene TRBJ2-2; 14 positions match TRBD2. The germline CDR1 and CDR2 sequences are SGHAT and FQNNGV. V trimming: 5 bases; J trimming: 5 bases; junction bases outside the gene matches: 4. This CDR3 is 16 amino acids long. CDR3: CASSRGLAGVTGELFF. CDR3 sequence (DNA): TGTGCCAGCAGCCGGGGACTAGCGGGAGTGACCGGGGAGCTGTTTTTT. Together with reference TRBV11-2 and TRBJ2-2, the CDR3 gives the full variable domain: EAGVAQSPRYKIIEKRQSVAFWCNPISGHATLYWYQQILGQGPKLLIQFQNNGVVDDSQLPKDRFSAERLKGVDSTLKIQPAKLEDSAVYLCASSRGLAGVTGELFFGEGSRLTVL.

The rearrangement joins TRBV7-3 to TRBJ2-7; D is unresolved. The CDR3 extends over 14 amino acids. V shed 1 base and J shed 1 base, with 8 bases lying between them. Germline CDR1 is SGHTA and CDR2 is FQGTGA. The CDR3 region is CASSLMSGSYEQYF. Written as DNA, the CDR3 is TGTGCCAGCAGCTTAATGTCCGGTTCCTACGAGCAGTACTTC.

The genes are TRBV11-2 and TRBJ1-2; a weak D match, TRBD1 (6 bases). The CDR3 runs 13 residues. The germline V gene encodes CDR1 SGHAT and CDR2 FQNNGV. Trimming stripped 6 bases from V and 2 bases from J, with 10 bases between. The CDR3: CASRADRNYGYTF. In DNA form, the CDR3 reads TGTGCCAGCAGAGCAGACAGGAACTATGGCTACACCTTC.

V gene TRBV7-8 combines with J gene TRBJ2-2; 9 nucleotides match TRBD1. Germline values: CDR1 SGHVS, CDR2 FQNEAQ. J lost 2 bases, V lost 1 base, and 14 bases had no gene match. The CDR3 sequence is 20 residues long. CDR3 sequence: CASSLGVNTGGGINTGELFF. In DNA, the CDR3 is TGTGCCAGCAGCTTAGGCGTCAACACAGGGGGCGGAATTAACACCGGGGAGCTGTTTTTT.

The chain carries TRBV7-2 and TRBJ2-7; 9 positions agree with TRBD1. CDR1 is SGHTA, CDR2 FQGNSA, per germline. The J segment lost 7 bases and the V segment lost 5 bases, leaving 6 bases of the junction unmatched. The CDR3 length is 13 residues. The CDR3 protein is CASSQQGAREQYF. In DNA form, the CDR3 reads TGTGCCAGCAGCCAACAGGGGGCGAGGGAGCAGTACTTC.

V is TRBV4-3 and J is TRBJ2-7; 10 bases fit TRBD2. The junction had 4 bases not matched to a gene; V was cut back by 2 bases and J by 3 bases. Germline V lookup: CDR1 LGHNA, CDR2 YSLEER. There are 15 residues in the CDR3. CDR3 in amino acids: CASSQTTSGVYEQYF. The CDR3 coding sequence is TGCGCCAGCAGCCAAACCACTAGCGGGGTCTACGAGCAGTACTTC.

This clone ranks as large. The chain recombines TRBV2 with TRBJ1-3; the D gene is possibly TRBD1 (6 bases). Germline V gene data show CDR1 as SNHLY and CDR2 as FYNNEI. The CDR3 is made up of 17 amino acids. The V gene lost 8 bases and the J gene lost 4 bases, with 24 bases spanning the gap. The CDR3: CASREGHGAEFGNTIYF. In nucleotides, the CDR3 is TGTGCCAGCCGGGAGGGACACGGGGCCGAGTTCGGAAACACCATATATTTT. Full variable domain (missing parts from reference TRBV2 and TRBJ1-3): EPEVTQTPSHQVTQMGQEVILRCVPISNHLYFYWYRQILGQKVEFLVSFYNNEISEKSEIFDDQFSVERPDGSNFTLKIRSTKLEDSAMYFCASREGHGAEFGNTIYFGEGSWLTVV.

The rearrangement uses TRBV4-3 and TRBJ2-7, with 7 bases identical to TRBD2. Losses at the gene ends were 3 bases for V and 2 bases for J; bases not matched to a gene: 1. The CDR3 loop spans 13 amino acids. The germline gives CDR1 LGHNA, CDR2 YSLEER. The CDR3 nucleotides read TGCGCCAGCAGCCACGGACTAGCCTACGAGCAGTACTTC. It is translated as CASSHGLAYEQYF.